These 27 T cell receptor beta chains originate from one sample sequenced in a study of T cell changes during pregnancy in multiple sclerosis. Assay: immunoSEQ multiplex PCR; the TCRdb copy retains only in-frame clones and omits some. The sample comprises over 70,000 clones, over 80% of which are singletons, and around 4.1% rests with the top ten. This material consisted of peripheral blood, taken in the first trimester of pregnancy. All receptors derive from a female donor with multiple sclerosis, enrolled in a pregnancy study.

This clone was seen once. The V call is TRBV27, the J call TRBJ2-7, with a possible D match to TRBD2 (5 bases). The CDR3 contains 14 residues. CDR1 MNHEY and CDR2 SMNVEV come from the germline V gene (reference sequence). Trimming took 0 bases from V and 4 from J, leaving 10 bases between them. CDR3 sequence: CASSLSGGHYEQYF. Here the CDR3 DNA reads TGTGCCAGCAGTTTATCGGGCGGGCATTACGAGCAGTACTTC.

The chain combines TRBV28 with TRBJ1-2, with 11 nucleotides matching TRBD1. The CDR3 spans 14 residues. CDR1 MDHEN and CDR2 SYDVKM come from the germline V gene. V trimming: 6 bases; J trimming: 4 bases; junction bases outside the gene matches: 4. The CDR3: CASSWDRGSYGYTF. Here the CDR3 DNA reads TGTGCCAGCAGCTGGGACAGGGGGAGCTATGGCTACACCTTC.

The rearrangement links TRBV14 to TRBJ2-7; 11 bases line up with TRBD2. Unmatched junction bases numbered 3, after V lost 0 bases and J lost 8 bases. Per germline, CDR1 SGHDN and CDR2 FVKESK. The length of the CDR3 is 14 residues. CDR3 sequence reads: CASSQETSGVQQYF. The CDR3 nucleotides read TGTGCCAGCAGCCAAGAGACTAGCGGGGTGCAGCAGTACTTC.

The table lists this clone with a count of one. V is TRBV25-1 and J is TRBJ2-3; D is uncertain. The germline V gene encodes CDR1 MGHDK and CDR2 SYGVNS. CDR3 size: 15 residues. V lost 7 bases and J 3 bases, leaving 17 bases between the germline ends. The CDR3 protein is CASKSNRPTTDTQYF. The CDR3 nucleotides read TGTGCCAGCAAGTCCAACAGACCAACAACAGATACGCAGTATTTT.

The chain carries TRBV2 and TRBJ2-3; 10 bases line up with TRBD2. V shed 6 bases, J shed 6 bases, and the junction held 9 bases outside the gene matches. Germline CDR1 is SNHLY and CDR2 is FYNNEI. The CDR3 covers 15 residues. The chain's CDR3 is CASRGQRGGQDTQYF. Written as DNA, the CDR3 is TGTGCCAGCAGAGGTCAGCGGGGGGGTCAGGATACGCAGTATTTT.

The chain carries TRBV9 and TRBJ2-1; 8 positions agree with TRBD2. The CDR3 loop spans 16 amino acids. With 3 bases clipped from V and 6 bases from J, the junction kept 11 bases outside the gene matches. Germline CDR1 SGDLS, CDR2 YYNGEE. Here the CDR3 reads CASSASPGGPLNEQFF. The CDR3 DNA follows: TGTGCCAGCAGCGCCTCTCCGGGGGGGCCTCTCAATGAGCAGTTCTTC.

This chain connects TRBV9 to TRBJ1-1; tentatively, D is TRBD1 (5 bases). V shed 4 bases and J shed 2 bases, with 12 bases lying between them. The CDR3 extends over 14 amino acids. CDR1 is SGDLS and CDR2 is YYNGEE in the germline V gene. The CDR3 DNA is TGTGCCAGCAGCCTTCGGGACTCCAACACTGAAGCTTTCTTT. Protein product: CASSLRDSNTEAFF.

The rearrangement links TRBV10-2 to TRBJ2-7; 12 bases line up with TRBD2. V lost 6 bases, J lost 0 bases, and 15 bases stayed unmatched. The germline V gene encodes CDR1 WSHSY and CDR2 SAAADI. This CDR3 spans 19 amino acids. CDR3 in amino acids: CASRVTTGTSGHLSYEQYF. CDR3 nucleotide sequence: TGCGCCAGCAGGGTCACCACCGGGACTAGCGGGCACCTCTCCTACGAGCAGTACTTC.

The gene calls are TRBV7-8 and TRBJ2-1, with TRBD2 matching over 12 bases. The CDR3 is 16 residues long. In germline, CDR1 is SGHVS, CDR2 FQNEAQ. Trimming removed 4 bases from V and 5 bases from J; junction bases left unmatched: 6. The CDR3 DNA reads TGTGCCAGCAGCTCGAAACTAGCGGGGGGCAACAATGAGCAGTTCTTC. This encodes CASSSKLAGGNNEQFF.

The V call is TRBV5-4, the J call TRBJ2-2; 12 nucleotides match TRBD2. This CDR3 has 17 amino acids. CDR1 and CDR2 (germline): SGHNT, YYREEE (reference sequence). Trimming at V came to 1 base and at J to 4 bases, leaving 5 bases not matched to a gene. In DNA, the CDR3 is TGTGCCAGCAGCTTGCTAGCGGGGGGGCCGCCCACCGGGGAGCTGTTTTTT. It codes for CASSLLAGGPPTGELFF.

The chain employs TRBV28 and TRBJ1-5; 10 bases fit TRBD1. From germline, CDR1 is MDHEN and CDR2 SYDVKM. The CDR3 length is 15 residues. V was pared by 7 bases and J by 5 bases, with 8 bases of the junction left unmatched. In nucleotides, the CDR3 is TGTGCCAGCATCCTGGAGGGACAGGGGCATCAGCCCCAGCATTTT. It specifies CASILEGQGHQPQHF.

In its sample, this clone was seen once. The rearrangement joins TRBV30 to TRBJ2-2; weak D call: TRBD1 (6 bases). CDR1 is GTSNPN and CDR2 is SVGIG in the germline V gene (reference sequence). The V end lost 1 base, the J end lost 7 bases, and 13 bases lay between the germline ends. The CDR3 has 14 residues. The CDR3 loop is CAWSGWGLVGELFF. CDR3 nucleotides: TGTGCCTGGAGTGGGTGGGGGCTCGTCGGGGAGCTGTTTTTT.

The chain joins TRBV7-2 to TRBJ2-1; 8 bases are a match to TRBD2. J was trimmed by 0 bases and V by 5 bases; bases with no gene match: 3. The V gene's germline CDR1 is SGHTA and CDR2 FQGNSA. This CDR3 is 15 amino acids long. CDR3 sequence (DNA): TGTGCCAGCAGCCCCGGGGGGGCCTCCTACAATGAGCAGTTCTTC. Its protein product is CASSPGGASYNEQFF.

V usage is TRBV11-2 and J usage is TRBJ2-7, with D possibly being TRBD2 (5 bases). V was cut by 3 bases and J by 7 bases, with 13 bases left in between. Germline V gene sequence: CDR1 SGHAT, CDR2 FQNNGV. This CDR3 is built from 13 residues. CDR3 protein: CASSFGLPGEQYF. The CDR3 region has the DNA TGTGCCAGCAGCTTTGGTCTTCCGGGAGAGCAGTACTTC.

The V call is TRBV6-1, the J call TRBJ2-3; 9 bases are shared with TRBD2. The CDR3 loop spans 15 amino acids. The germline V gene encodes CDR1 MNHNS and CDR2 SASEGT. The trim removed 6 bases at V and 2 bases at J, leaving 6 bases unmatched. The CDR3 DNA sequence: TGTGCCAGCAGGTGGAGGGGACTAGCCACAGATACGCAGTATTTT. Its translation is CASRWRGLATDTQYF.

The rearrangement joins TRBV5-1 to TRBJ2-3, with TRBD2 identical over 10 bases. CDR1 SGHRS and CDR2 YFSETQ come from the germline V gene. Trimming removed 2 bases from V and 3 bases from J; junction bases left unmatched: 3. The CDR3 length is 15 residues. CDR3 protein: CASSLTSGATDTQYF. The CDR3 DNA sequence: TGCGCCAGCAGCTTAACTAGCGGGGCTACAGATACGCAGTATTTT.

The chain has TRBV9 and TRBJ1-1; D is unclear. CDR3 length: 11 amino acids. With 4 bases removed from V and 8 bases from J, the gap between germline ends came to 9 bases. Germline CDR1 reads SGDLS; CDR2 reads YYNGEE. Written as DNA, the CDR3 is TGTGCCAGCAGCCCCACTAGGGAAGCTTTCTTT. Amino acid sequence: CASSPTREAFF.

J is TRBJ2-3 and V is TRBV27, with 8 bases that match TRBD2. Germline V lookup: CDR1 MNHEY, CDR2 SMNVEV (reference sequence). CDR3 length: 15 residues. V trimming: 5 bases; J trimming: 3 bases; junction bases outside the gene matches: 7. CDR3 sequence reads: CASSGLAGLTDTQYF. CDR3 nucleotides: TGTGCCAGCAGTGGCTTAGCGGGGCTAACAGATACGCAGTATTTT.

This sequence joins TRBV6-5 and TRBJ1-2, with 9 nucleotides matching TRBD1. The CDR3 is 14 residues long. The germline gives CDR1 MNHEY, CDR2 SVGAGI. The junction had 4 bases not matched to a gene; V was cut back by 4 bases and J by 4 bases. For the CDR3, the DNA is TGTGCCAGCAGTTCCGTGACAGGGGGCTATGGCTACACCTTC. Translation: CASSSVTGGYGYTF.

The V gene is TRBV7-3, the J gene TRBJ2-1, with 8 bases lining up with TRBD2. The CDR3 extends over 15 amino acids. Per the germline V gene, CDR1 is SGHTA and CDR2 is FQGTGA. With V trimmed by 1 base and J by 7 bases, 6 bases remained unmatched. The CDR3 protein is CASSLKGGGINEQFF. The CDR3 nucleotides read TGTGCCAGCAGCTTAAAAGGCGGGGGGATAAATGAGCAGTTCTTC.

This clone was seen once. V usage is TRBV7-9 and J usage is TRBJ2-5; TRBD1 matches 8 bases. V shed 5 bases and J 4 bases; nucleotides not matched to a gene: 6. In germline, CDR1 is SEHNR, CDR2 FQNEAQ (reference sequence). The CDR3 extends over 14 amino acids. CDR3 region: CASSVRGPSETQYF. The CDR3 DNA sequence: TGTGCCAGCAGCGTCAGGGGGCCTTCAGAGACCCAGTACTTC.

V usage is TRBV18 and J usage is TRBJ2-2; D might be TRBD1 (6 bases). CDR1 is KGHSH and CDR2 is LQKENI in the germline V gene. The CDR3 spans 13 residues. The V and J ends lost 1 base and 6 bases respectively, with 6 bases between them. The CDR3 nucleotides are TGTGCCAGCTCACCACAGGGGGCCGGGGAGCTGTTTTTT. Translating gives CASSPQGAGELFF.

A few counts support this clone. V gene TRBV5-1 combines with J gene TRBJ1-1; 7 bases align to TRBD1. V was clipped by 7 bases and J by 5 bases; unmatched bases: 14. Germline loops: CDR1 SGHRS, CDR2 YFSETQ. CDR3 length: 15 residues. The CDR3 loop is CASGVRQGRTTEAFF. For the CDR3, the DNA is TGCGCCAGCGGGGTGAGACAGGGACGTACAACTGAAGCTTTCTTT.

V gene TRBV10-3 combines with J gene TRBJ2-1; TRBD2 matches 9 bases. Per germline, CDR1 ENHRY and CDR2 SYGVKD. This CDR3 is built from 13 residues. V was pared by 10 bases and J by 6 bases, with 7 bases of the junction left unmatched. CDR3 loop: CATRGTSSNEQFF. CDR3 sequence (DNA): TGTGCCACCCGCGGGACTAGCAGCAATGAGCAGTTCTTC.

This sequence joins TRBV4-1 and TRBJ2-7, with 10 bases matching TRBD1. After removal of 4 bases from V and 1 base from J, the junction contained 7 bases not matched to a gene. There are 16 residues in the CDR3. Germline CDR1 and CDR2: MGHRA and YSYEKL. CDR3 amino acids: CASSLSDRGRSYEQYF. As DNA, the CDR3 is TGCGCCAGCAGCCTAAGTGACAGGGGGCGATCCTACGAGCAGTACTTC.

The J gene is TRBJ1-6, the V gene TRBV5-1; D may be TRBD1 (6 bases). Trimming removed 3 bases at V and 3 bases at J, with 16 bases between. CDR3 length: 17 amino acids. Germline loops: CDR1 SGHRS, CDR2 YFSETQ. The CDR3 loop reads CASSWGLDRYYNSPLHF. CDR3 nucleotide sequence: TGCGCCAGCAGCTGGGGTTTGGACAGATACTATAATTCACCCCTCCACTTT.

This rearrangement joins TRBV7-9 to TRBJ2-5; tentatively, D is TRBD2 (5 bases). The CDR3 contains 17 residues. The V end lost 3 bases, the J end lost 4 bases, and 21 bases lay between the germline ends. Looked up from germline, CDR1 is SEHNR and CDR2 is FQNEAQ (reference sequence). DNA of the CDR3: TGTGCCAGCAGCTTCAGTCCGCCGGGAAGGCGGAGAGAGACCCAGTACTTC. Its translation is CASSFSPPGRRRETQYF.